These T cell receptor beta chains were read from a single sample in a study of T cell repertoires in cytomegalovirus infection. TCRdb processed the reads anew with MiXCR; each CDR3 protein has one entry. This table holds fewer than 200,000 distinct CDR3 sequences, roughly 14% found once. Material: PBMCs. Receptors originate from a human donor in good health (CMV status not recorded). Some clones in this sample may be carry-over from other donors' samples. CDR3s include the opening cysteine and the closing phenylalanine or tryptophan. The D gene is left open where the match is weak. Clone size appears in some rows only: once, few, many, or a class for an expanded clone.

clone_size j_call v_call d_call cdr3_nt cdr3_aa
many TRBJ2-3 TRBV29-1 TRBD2 TGCAGCGTTGAAGGACAGGGAGCTAGCGGGAGGAGAAAAGATACGCAGTATTTT CSVEGQGASGRRKDTQYF
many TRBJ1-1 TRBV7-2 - TGTGCCAGCAGCCCTCTCGGGGGCGAAACTGAAGCTTTCTTT CASSPLGGETEAFF
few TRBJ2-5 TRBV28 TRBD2 TGTGCCAGCAGTTCGACTAGCGGGAGGGAAGAGACCCAGTACTTC CASSSTSGREETQYF
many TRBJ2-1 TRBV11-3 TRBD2 TGTGCCAGCAGCCAGCCCGGGGGGGGCTACAATGAGCAGTTCTTC CASSQPGGGYNEQFF
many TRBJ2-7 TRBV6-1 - TGTGCCAGCAGTACGACCCTCGAGCAGTACTTC CASSTTLEQYF
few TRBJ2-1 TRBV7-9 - TGTGCCAGCAGCTTAGGCGTTTCCAATGAGCAGTTCTTC CASSLGVSNEQFF
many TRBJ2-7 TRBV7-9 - TGTGCCAGCAGCCCGGATCTTACCCTGGTTTACGAGCAGTACTTC CASSPDLTLVYEQYF
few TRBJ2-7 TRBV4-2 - TGTGCCAGCAGCCAAACACTAGGGAATTCCTACGAGCAGTACTTC CASSQTLGNSYEQYF
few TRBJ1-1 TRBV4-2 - TGTGCCAGCAGCCAGGGGGAAAGTCCAGGTGGCACTGAAGCTTTCTTT CASSQGESPGGTEAFF
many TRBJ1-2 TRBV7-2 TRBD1 TGTGCCAGCAGCCTTTGGGACAGGGCGACGGATGGCTACACCTTC CASSLWDRATDGYTF
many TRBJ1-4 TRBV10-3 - TGTGCCATCAGTGAGTGGGGCTCCGCTAATGAAAAACTGTTTTTT CAISEWGSANEKLFF
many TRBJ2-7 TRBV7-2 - TGTGCCAGCAGCTTCGGCTGGCCGGGCTCCTACGAGCAGTACTTC CASSFGWPGSYEQYF
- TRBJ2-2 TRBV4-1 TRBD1 TGTGCCAGCAGCCAAGAGTGGGACAGGAACACCGGGGAGCTGTTTTTT CASSQEWDRNTGELFF
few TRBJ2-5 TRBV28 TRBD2 TGTGCCAGCAGTAGGAGCGGGAGGGCCTATTCGGAGACCCAGTACTTC CASSRSGRAYSETQYF
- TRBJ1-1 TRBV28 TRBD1 TGTGCCAGCAGTTTATGGGACAGGGGGAACACTGAAGCTTTCTTT CASSLWDRGNTEAFF
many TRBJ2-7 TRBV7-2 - TGTGCCAGCAGCCCGGGACACCCAAGGGACGAGCAGTACTTC CASSPGHPRDEQYF
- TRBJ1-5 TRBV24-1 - TGTGCCACCAGCGAACTAAGGAGCAATCAGCCCCAGCATTTT CATSELRSNQPQHF
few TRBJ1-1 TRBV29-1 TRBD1 TGCAGCGTTTCGGGGTCCGGGGACAGGGCATGGAACACTGAAGCTTTCTTT CSVSGSGDRAWNTEAFF
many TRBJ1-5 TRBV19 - TGTGCCAGTAGTATACCTATGGATCAGCCCCAGCATTTT CASSIPMDQPQHF
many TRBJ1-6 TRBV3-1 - TGTGCCAGCAGCTCAGCGATAACCTCACCCCTCCACTTT CASSSAITSPLHF
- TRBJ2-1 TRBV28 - TGTGCCAGCAGTTTGGGTCCCCGGGTGGCTGAGCAGTTCTTC CASSLGPRVAEQFF
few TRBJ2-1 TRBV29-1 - TGCACCATAGGCGGACAGTTCAATGAGCAGTTCTTC CTIGGQFNEQFF
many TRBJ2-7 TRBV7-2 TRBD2 TGTGCCAGCAGCTTAAACCGGGGGGGGCTCAACGAGCAGTACTTC CASSLNRGGLNEQYF
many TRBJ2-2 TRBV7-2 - TGTGCCAGCACCTTCGCAGGGGGGTTCGAGCTGTTTTTT CASTFAGGFELFF
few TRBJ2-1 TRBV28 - TGTGCCAGCAGTCCACAGACAGCCTACAATGAGCAGTTCTTC CASSPQTAYNEQFF
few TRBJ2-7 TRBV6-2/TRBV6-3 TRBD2 TGTGCCAGCAGCATTGGACTAGCGAGCTACGAGCAGTACTTC CASSIGLASYEQYF
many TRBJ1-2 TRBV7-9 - TGTGCCACCTACCCACGGGACACCGAGTCCTACACCTTC CATYPRDTESYTF